This TCR beta chain was sequenced for a study of blood T cell repertoires in COVID-19. Turning to the study itself: Acute and convalescent COVID-19 specimens originated in the United States, Italy and Spain. T cells, B-cell-depleted T cells, or PBMCs supplied cDNA or gDNA.

Recruited during active infection, patients (from Seattle) were subsequently followed longitudinally. Germline CDR1 reads MNHEY; CDR2 reads SMNVEV (reference sequence). The CDR3 loop spans 12 amino acids. The V gene lost 2 bases and the J gene lost 5 bases, with 6 bases spanning the gap. About this clone itself: Other DNA sequences in this specimen translate into the identical CDR3.

Repertoires were generated with immunoSEQ multiplex PCR, while TCRdb's copy carries only in-frame clones and drops some. The sample comprises more than 300,000 clones, 87% of which are singletons, and about 6% rests with the top ten. The specimen sequenced was peripheral blood. This sequence originates from a woman aged 50 to 60 with COVID-19, enrolled during active disease. The chain carries TRBV27 and TRBJ1-2; D not resolved. This CDR3 reads CASSLRGYGYTF. The CDR3 nucleotides read TGTGCCAGCAGTTTACGAGGGTATGGCTACACCTTC.